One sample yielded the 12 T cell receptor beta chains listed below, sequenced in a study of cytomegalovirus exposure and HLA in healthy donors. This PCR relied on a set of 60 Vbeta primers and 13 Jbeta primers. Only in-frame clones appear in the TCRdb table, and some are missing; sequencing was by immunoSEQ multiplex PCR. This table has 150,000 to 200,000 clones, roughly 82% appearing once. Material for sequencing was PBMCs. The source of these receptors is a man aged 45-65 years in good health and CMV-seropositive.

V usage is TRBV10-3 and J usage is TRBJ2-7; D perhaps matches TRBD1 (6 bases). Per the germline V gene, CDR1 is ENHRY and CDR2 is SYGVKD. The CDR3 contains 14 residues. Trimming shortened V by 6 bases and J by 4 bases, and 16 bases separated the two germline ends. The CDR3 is CAISKAGAAYEQYF. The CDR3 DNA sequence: TGTGCCATCAGCAAGGCAGGGGCGGCGTACGAGCAGTACTTC.

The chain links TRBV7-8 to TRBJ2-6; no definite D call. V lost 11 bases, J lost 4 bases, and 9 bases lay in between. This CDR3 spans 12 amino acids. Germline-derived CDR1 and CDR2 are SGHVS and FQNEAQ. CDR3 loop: CASPSGANVLTF. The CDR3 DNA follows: TGTGCCTCCCCCTCCGGGGCCAACGTCCTGACTTTC.

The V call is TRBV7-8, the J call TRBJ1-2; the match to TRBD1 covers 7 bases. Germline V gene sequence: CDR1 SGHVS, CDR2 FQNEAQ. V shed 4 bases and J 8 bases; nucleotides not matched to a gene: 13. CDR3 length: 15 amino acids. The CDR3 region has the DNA TGTGCCAGCAGCTCCTGGGACAGAAGGCGAGGCGGCTACACCTTC. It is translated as CASSSWDRRRGGYTF.

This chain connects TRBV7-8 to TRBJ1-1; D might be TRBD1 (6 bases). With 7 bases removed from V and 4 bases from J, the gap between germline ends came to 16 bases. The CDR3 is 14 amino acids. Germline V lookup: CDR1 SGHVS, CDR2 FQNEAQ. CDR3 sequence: CASMIGGEATEAFF. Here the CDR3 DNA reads TGTGCCAGCATGATTGGGGGCGAAGCCACTGAAGCTTTCTTT.

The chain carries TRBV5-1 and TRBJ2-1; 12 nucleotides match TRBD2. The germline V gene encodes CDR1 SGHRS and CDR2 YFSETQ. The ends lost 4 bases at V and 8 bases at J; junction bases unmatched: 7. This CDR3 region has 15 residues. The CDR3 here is CASSPRTSGIDEQFF. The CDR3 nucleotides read TGCGCCAGCAGCCCCCGGACTAGCGGGATCGATGAGCAGTTCTTC. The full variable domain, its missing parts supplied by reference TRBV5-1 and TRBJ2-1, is KAGVTQTPRYLIKTRGQQVTLSCSPISGHRSVSWYQQTPGQGLQFLFEYFSETQRNKGNFPGRFSGRQFSNSRSEMNVSTLELGDSALYLCASSPRTSGIDEQFFGPGTRLTVL.

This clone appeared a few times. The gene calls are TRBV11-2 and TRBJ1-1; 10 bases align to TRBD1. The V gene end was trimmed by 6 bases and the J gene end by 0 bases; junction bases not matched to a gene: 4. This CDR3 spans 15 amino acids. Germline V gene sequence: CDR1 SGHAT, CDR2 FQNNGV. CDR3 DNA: TGTGCCAGCAGGGAGGACAGGGGGTTGAACACTGAAGCTTTCTTT. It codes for CASREDRGLNTEAFF.

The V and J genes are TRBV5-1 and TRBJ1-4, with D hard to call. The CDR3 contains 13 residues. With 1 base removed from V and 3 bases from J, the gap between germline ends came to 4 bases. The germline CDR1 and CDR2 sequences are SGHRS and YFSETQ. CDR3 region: CASSLRANEKLFF. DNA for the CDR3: TGCGCCAGCAGCTTGAGAGCTAATGAAAAACTGTTTTTT. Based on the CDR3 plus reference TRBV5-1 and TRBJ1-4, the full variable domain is KAGVTQTPRYLIKTRGQQVTLSCSPISGHRSVSWYQQTPGQGLQFLFEYFSETQRNKGNFPGRFSGRQFSNSRSEMNVSTLELGDSALYLCASSLRANEKLFFGSGTQLSVL.

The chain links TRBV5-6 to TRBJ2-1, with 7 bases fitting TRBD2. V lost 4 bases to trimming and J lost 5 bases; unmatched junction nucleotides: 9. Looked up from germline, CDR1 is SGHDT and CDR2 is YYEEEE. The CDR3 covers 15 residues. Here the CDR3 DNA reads TGTGCCAGCAGCCCACCGAACCTAGCGGACAATGAGCAGTTCTTC. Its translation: CASSPPNLADNEQFF.

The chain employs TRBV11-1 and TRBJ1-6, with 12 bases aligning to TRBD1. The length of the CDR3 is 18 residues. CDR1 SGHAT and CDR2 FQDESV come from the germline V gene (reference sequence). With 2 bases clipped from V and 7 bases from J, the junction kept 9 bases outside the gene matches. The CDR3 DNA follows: TGTGCCAGCAGCTTACGACGGGACAGGGGGCTAGGGAATTCACCCCTCCACTTT. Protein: CASSLRRDRGLGNSPLHF.

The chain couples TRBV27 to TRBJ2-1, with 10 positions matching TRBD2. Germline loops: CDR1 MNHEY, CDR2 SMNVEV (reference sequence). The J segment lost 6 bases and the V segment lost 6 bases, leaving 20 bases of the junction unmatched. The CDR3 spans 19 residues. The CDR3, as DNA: TGTGCCAGCAGAAATTGGGATTTGGGAGCGGGGGGGCGGGGCAATGAGCAGTTCTTC. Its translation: CASRNWDLGAGGRGNEQFF.

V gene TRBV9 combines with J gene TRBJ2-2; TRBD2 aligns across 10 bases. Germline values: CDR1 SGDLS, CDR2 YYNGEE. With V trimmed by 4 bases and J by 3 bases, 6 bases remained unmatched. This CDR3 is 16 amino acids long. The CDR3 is CASSKTSGSYTGELFF. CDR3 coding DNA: TGTGCCAGCAGCAAGACTAGCGGGTCTTACACCGGGGAGCTGTTTTTT.

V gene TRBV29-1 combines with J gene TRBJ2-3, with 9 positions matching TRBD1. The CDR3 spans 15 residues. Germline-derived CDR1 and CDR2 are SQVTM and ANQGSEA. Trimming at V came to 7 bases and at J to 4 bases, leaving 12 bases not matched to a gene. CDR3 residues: CSAKEGQGLSDTQYF. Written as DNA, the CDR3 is TGCAGCGCAAAGGAAGGACAGGGGCTCTCAGATACGCAGTATTTT.